One TCR beta chain is described in this entry. The sample is drawn from a study of shared clonotypes between healthy human individuals. Profiled with immunoSEQ multiplex PCR; TCRdb holds only in-frame clones, not every one. The table has some 1.1 million clones, 60% to 80% seen once. This CDR3 has 13 residues. Germline values: CDR1 SNHLY, CDR2 FYNNEI. V shed 7 bases and J shed 5 bases, with 14 bases lying between them. This clonotype originated in a man aged 18 to 30 in good health. Some clones in this sample may be carry-over from other donors' samples. The specimen was memory CD4+ T cells from PBMCs. Indicated subset: CD45RA-negative fraction. The chain is built from TRBV2 and TRBJ2-5; D perhaps matches TRBD2 (5 bases). CDR3 DNA sequence: TGTGCCAGCATGATTCAGGAGGAGGAGACCCAGTACTTC. Its translation: CASMIQEEETQYF.